Included here is one T cell receptor (beta chain) sequence, with context. The target antigen is unknown. CDR1 is SGHVS, CDR2 FQNEAQ, per germline. The CDR3 runs 13 residues. V was shortened by 3 bases and J by 6 bases, with 12 bases between the two germline ends. These data come from a study of CD8+CD57+ T cells in acquired aplastic anemia. Looking at the study overall: Sorted CD4+ and CD8+ cells yielded DNA averaging about 3.1 ug. Study-level results: A set of some 28 CD8+ CDR3 sequences was shared between patients and controls, and these sequences appeared highly expressed in patients.

According to the study, genomic DNA was the template for TCR beta VDJ and CDR3 profiling. TCRdb fed the reads into MiXCR, producing one record per CDR3 protein. This table has roughly 220,000 distinct CDR3 sequences, 60% to 80% appearing once. Sequencing involved patients with CD8+CD57+ cell expansion previously shown by flow cytometry. The cohort consisted entirely of patients having severe acquired aplastic anemia. This receptor was taken from a human donor with aplastic anemia. The chain combines TRBV7-8 with TRBJ2-7; D unresolved. Sample: sorted CD4+, CD8+, or CD8+CD57+ T cells (not recorded which) from PBMCs. CDR3 sequence reads: CASSLGIQSEQYF. Here the CDR3 DNA reads TGTGCCAGCAGCTTGGGGATCCAGTCCGAGCAGTACTTC.